The rows below give T cell receptor beta chains drawn from one sample of a study of OX40 agonist ivuxolimab in advanced cancers. The data were produced by immunoSEQ multiplex PCR, yet TCRdb's version contains in-frame clones alone and is incomplete. The sample includes around 84,000 clones, nearly 95% of them seen just once. Sequencing was performed on CD4+ or CD8+ T cells sorted from blood, taken in a trial of the OX40 agonist ivuxolimab. The receptors originated from an adult with an advanced solid tumor such as melanoma, head and neck, liver or kidney cancer. The CDR3 runs from the conserved cysteine through the conserved F or W. Fields, in order: clone size, J gene, D gene, V gene, CDR3 protein, CDR3 DNA. D genes are given only for firm matches. Clone size is not always given. Where it is, it says once, few, many or a class for expanded clones.

clone_size: .; j_call: TRBJ2-1; d_call: TRBD2; v_call: TRBV6-4; cdr3_aa: CASSYASGYNEQFF; cdr3_nt: TGTGCCAGCTCTTACGCTAGCGGCTACAATGAGCAGTTCTTC
clone_size: .; j_call: TRBJ1-2; d_call: TRBD1; v_call: TRBV9; cdr3_aa: CASSVERDRRPAF; cdr3_nt: TGTGCCAGCAGCGTAGAGCGGGACAGGCGACCCGCCTTC
clone_size: .; j_call: TRBJ2-3; d_call: .; v_call: TRBV13; cdr3_aa: CASRPNRALPGRYTDTQYF; cdr3_nt: TGTGCCAGCAGACCAAACAGGGCCCTCCCGGGGAGGTACACAGATACGCAGTATTTT
clone_size: .; j_call: TRBJ2-5; d_call: .; v_call: TRBV7-8; cdr3_aa: CASSLNPGQQETQYF; cdr3_nt: TGTGCCAGCAGCCTAAATCCCGGACAGCAAGAGACCCAGTACTTC
clone_size: .; j_call: TRBJ1-1; d_call: TRBD1; v_call: TRBV28; cdr3_aa: CASRSRDSHFTEAFF; cdr3_nt: TGTGCCAGCAGATCCCGGGACAGCCACTTCACTGAAGCTTTCTTT
clone_size: .; j_call: TRBJ1-2; d_call: .; v_call: TRBV29-1; cdr3_aa: CSVEGGKYGYTF; cdr3_nt: TGCAGCGTTGAAGGCGGGAAATATGGCTACACCTTC
clone_size: .; j_call: TRBJ2-1; d_call: .; v_call: TRBV29-1; cdr3_aa: CSVVGQEGNEQFF; cdr3_nt: TGCAGCGTTGTAGGGCAGGAGGGCAATGAGCAGTTCTTC
clone_size: .; j_call: TRBJ2-7; d_call: .; v_call: TRBV5-5; cdr3_aa: CASSPTMRTVSYEQYF; cdr3_nt: TGTGCCAGCAGCCCGACCATGCGGACAGTCTCCTACGAGCAGTACTTC
clone_size: few; j_call: TRBJ2-1; d_call: TRBD2; v_call: TRBV7-3; cdr3_aa: CASSLSGGRAGEQFF; cdr3_nt: TGTGCCAGCAGCTTATCTGGCGGGAGGGCCGGTGAGCAGTTCTTC
clone_size: .; j_call: TRBJ1-2; d_call: .; v_call: TRBV5-6; cdr3_aa: CASSPNSGIYGYTF; cdr3_nt: TGTGCCAGCAGCCCTAATTCGGGGATCTATGGCTACACCTTC
clone_size: few; j_call: TRBJ2-1; d_call: TRBD2; v_call: TRBV4-1; cdr3_aa: CASSPGLAGRNEQFF; cdr3_nt: TGCGCCAGCAGCCCCGGACTAGCCGGGAGGAATGAGCAGTTCTTC
clone_size: .; j_call: TRBJ2-2; d_call: .; v_call: TRBV7-8; cdr3_aa: CASSRRAPGELFF; cdr3_nt: TGTGCCAGCAGCCGACGGGCCCCGGGGGAGCTGTTTTTT
clone_size: .; j_call: TRBJ2-1; d_call: .; v_call: TRBV7-3; cdr3_aa: CASSSDPDRPGGRWNEQFF; cdr3_nt: TGTGCCAGCAGCTCAGACCCGGACAGGCCGGGCGGGAGGTGGAATGAGCAGTTCTTC
clone_size: .; j_call: TRBJ1-2; d_call: .; v_call: TRBV5-6; cdr3_aa: CASSLGRPGGSYGYTF; cdr3_nt: TGTGCCAGCAGCTTGGGGCGTCCAGGCGGAAGCTATGGCTACACCTTC
clone_size: .; j_call: TRBJ2-7; d_call: TRBD2; v_call: TRBV5-4; cdr3_aa: CASSPSGGSYEQYF; cdr3_nt: TGTGCCAGCAGCCCTAGCGGGGGCTCCTACGAGCAGTACTTC
clone_size: .; j_call: TRBJ1-3; d_call: .; v_call: TRBV19; cdr3_aa: CASSILGEFSGNTIYF; cdr3_nt: TGTGCCAGTAGTATTCTAGGGGAATTCTCTGGAAACACCATATATTTT
clone_size: .; j_call: TRBJ2-7; d_call: TRBD2; v_call: TRBV6-6; cdr3_aa: CASSFLAGTTYEQYF; cdr3_nt: TGTGCCAGCAGTTTCCTAGCGGGGACCACCTACGAGCAGTACTTC
clone_size: .; j_call: TRBJ2-5; d_call: .; v_call: TRBV15; cdr3_aa: CATSRGALPRETQYF; cdr3_nt: TGTGCCACCAGCAGAGGGGCCCTCCCGAGAGAGACCCAGTACTTC
clone_size: .; j_call: TRBJ2-3; d_call: .; v_call: TRBV7-2; cdr3_aa: CASSPGRVLSDTQYF; cdr3_nt: TGTGCCAGCAGCCCCGGCAGGGTTTTGTCAGATACGCAGTATTTT
clone_size: .; j_call: TRBJ1-1; d_call: .; v_call: TRBV5-6; cdr3_aa: CASSPAGSTEAFF; cdr3_nt: TGTGCCAGCAGCCCTGCGGGGAGCACTGAAGCTTTCTTT
clone_size: .; j_call: TRBJ2-3; d_call: TRBD2; v_call: TRBV7-9; cdr3_aa: CASSLAPGLAISTDTQYF; cdr3_nt: TGTGCCAGCAGCTTAGCTCCGGGACTAGCGATAAGCACAGATACGCAGTATTTT
clone_size: .; j_call: TRBJ2-7; d_call: TRBD2; v_call: TRBV9; cdr3_aa: CASSAGGGLAGVHEQYF; cdr3_nt: TGTGCCAGCAGCGCAGGGGGGGGACTAGCGGGAGTCCACGAGCAGTACTTC
clone_size: once; j_call: TRBJ2-3; d_call: TRBD2; v_call: TRBV28; cdr3_aa: CASSLGGRAVDTQYF; cdr3_nt: TGTGCCAGCAGTTTAGGCGGGAGGGCCGTCGATACGCAGTATTTT
clone_size: .; j_call: TRBJ2-7; d_call: TRBD1; v_call: TRBV4-1; cdr3_aa: CASSQDSSGQGSYEQYF; cdr3_nt: TGCGCCAGCAGCCAAGATTCCTCCGGACAGGGTTCGTACGAGCAGTACTTC
clone_size: .; j_call: TRBJ1-4; d_call: .; v_call: TRBV6-1; cdr3_aa: CASSWRFNEKLFF; cdr3_nt: TGTGCCAGCAGCTGGAGGTTTAATGAAAAACTGTTTTTT
clone_size: .; j_call: TRBJ2-5; d_call: TRBD1; v_call: TRBV2; cdr3_aa: CASSAGQGQTQYF; cdr3_nt: TGTGCCAGCAGCGCGGGACAGGGGCAGACCCAGTACTTC
clone_size: .; j_call: TRBJ2-5; d_call: .; v_call: TRBV7-9; cdr3_aa: CASSYPSRGETQYF; cdr3_nt: TGTGCCAGCAGCTACCCTTCTAGGGGGGAGACCCAGTACTTC
clone_size: .; j_call: TRBJ2-3; d_call: TRBD2; v_call: TRBV5-1; cdr3_aa: CASSWGTSGEDTQYF; cdr3_nt: TGCGCCAGCAGCTGGGGAACTAGCGGGGAAGATACGCAGTATTTT
clone_size: once; j_call: TRBJ1-2; d_call: .; v_call: TRBV5-6; cdr3_aa: CASSLLRYGYTF; cdr3_nt: TGTGCCAGCAGCTTGCTGCGATATGGCTACACCTTC
clone_size: .; j_call: TRBJ1-2; d_call: TRBD1; v_call: TRBV28; cdr3_aa: CASSPAGQGPYGYTF; cdr3_nt: TGTGCCAGCAGTCCCGCGGGACAGGGCCCCTATGGCTACACCTTC
clone_size: once; j_call: TRBJ2-7; d_call: TRBD2; v_call: TRBV11-2; cdr3_aa: CASSLRSRAGVPEQYF; cdr3_nt: TGTGCCAGCAGCTTAAGGAGTCGAGCGGGAGTACCCGAGCAGTACTTC
clone_size: .; j_call: TRBJ1-5; d_call: .; v_call: TRBV2; cdr3_aa: CASSFVGLNQPQHF; cdr3_nt: TGTGCCAGCAGTTTTGTGGGGCTCAATCAGCCCCAGCATTTT
clone_size: .; j_call: TRBJ2-5; d_call: .; v_call: TRBV4-3; cdr3_aa: CASSGGVRRQETQYF; cdr3_nt: TGCGCCAGCAGCGGAGGCGTTCGTCGCCAAGAGACCCAGTACTTC
clone_size: .; j_call: TRBJ1-5; d_call: .; v_call: TRBV19; cdr3_aa: CASGSINQPQHF; cdr3_nt: TGTGCCAGTGGGTCGATCAATCAGCCCCAGCATTTT
clone_size: .; j_call: TRBJ2-7; d_call: TRBD2; v_call: TRBV11-2; cdr3_aa: CASKIAGGPDEQYF; cdr3_nt: TGTGCCAGCAAGATAGCGGGAGGGCCCGACGAGCAGTACTTC
clone_size: .; j_call: TRBJ2-1; d_call: TRBD2; v_call: TRBV30; cdr3_aa: CAWSDPSTSGTSYNEQFF; cdr3_nt: TGTGCCTGGAGTGACCCTTCGACTAGCGGGACCTCCTACAATGAGCAGTTCTTC
clone_size: .; j_call: TRBJ2-1; d_call: TRBD2; v_call: TRBV4-3; cdr3_aa: CASSQGHRLAGGNEQFF; cdr3_nt: TGCGCCAGCAGCCAAGGTCATCGGCTAGCGGGAGGCAATGAGCAGTTCTTC
clone_size: few; j_call: TRBJ2-7; d_call: .; v_call: TRBV5-1; cdr3_aa: CASSSSPYEQYF; cdr3_nt: TGCGCCAGCAGCTCCAGCCCCTACGAGCAGTACTTC
clone_size: .; j_call: TRBJ2-2; d_call: .; v_call: TRBV6-5; cdr3_aa: CASSYVKTGELFF; cdr3_nt: TGTGCCAGCAGTTACGTCAAGACCGGGGAGCTGTTTTTT
clone_size: .; j_call: TRBJ2-2; d_call: .; v_call: TRBV25-1; cdr3_aa: CASGPTGELFF; cdr3_nt: TGTGCCAGCGGACCTACCGGGGAGCTGTTTTTT
clone_size: .; j_call: TRBJ2-1; d_call: .; v_call: TRBV9; cdr3_aa: CASSVYGDGSYNEQFF; cdr3_nt: TGTGCCAGCAGCGTTTACGGGGACGGCTCCTACAATGAGCAGTTCTTC
clone_size: .; j_call: TRBJ2-7; d_call: .; v_call: TRBV5-6; cdr3_aa: CASSLRGYEQYF; cdr3_nt: TGTGCCAGCAGCTTGAGGGGCTACGAGCAGTACTTC
clone_size: .; j_call: TRBJ2-3; d_call: TRBD1; v_call: TRBV11-2; cdr3_aa: CASSLDLGTGEGSTDTQYF; cdr3_nt: TGTGCCAGCAGCTTAGATTTAGGGACAGGGGAAGGGAGCACAGATACGCAGTATTTT
clone_size: .; j_call: TRBJ1-1; d_call: .; v_call: TRBV7-8; cdr3_aa: CASSPSWLNTEAFF; cdr3_nt: TGTGCCAGCAGCCCCTCGTGGTTGAACACTGAAGCTTTCTTT
clone_size: few; j_call: TRBJ2-1; d_call: .; v_call: TRBV4-3; cdr3_aa: CASSQPRLGVNEQFF; cdr3_nt: TGCGCCAGCAGCCAACCTAGACTAGGGGTGAATGAGCAGTTCTTC
clone_size: .; j_call: TRBJ2-1; d_call: TRBD2; v_call: TRBV25-1; cdr3_aa: CASSDSGSKNEQFF; cdr3_nt: TGTGCCAGCAGTGATAGCGGGAGTAAAAATGAGCAGTTCTTC
clone_size: .; j_call: TRBJ2-3; d_call: .; v_call: TRBV4-2; cdr3_aa: CASSQDPIISAARNTQYF; cdr3_nt: TGTGCCAGCAGCCAAGATCCGATCATCTCTGCCGCTAGGAATACGCAGTATTTT
clone_size: .; j_call: TRBJ1-2; d_call: TRBD1; v_call: TRBV10-3; cdr3_aa: CAISWDRGNYGYTF; cdr3_nt: TGTGCCATCAGCTGGGACAGGGGTAACTATGGCTACACCTTC
clone_size: .; j_call: TRBJ2-7; d_call: TRBD2; v_call: TRBV9; cdr3_aa: CASSVVSGLAGGEQYF; cdr3_nt: TGTGCCAGCAGCGTAGTGAGCGGGCTAGCGGGGGGCGAGCAGTACTTC
clone_size: .; j_call: TRBJ1-3; d_call: .; v_call: TRBV7-9; cdr3_aa: CASSAIRGAGNTIYF; cdr3_nt: TGTGCCAGCAGCGCGATCAGGGGAGCTGGAAACACCATATATTTT
clone_size: .; j_call: TRBJ2-1; d_call: .; v_call: TRBV11-2; cdr3_aa: CASSLFGSGSYNEQFF; cdr3_nt: TGTGCCAGCAGCTTATTTGGGAGCGGCTCCTACAATGAGCAGTTCTTC
clone_size: .; j_call: TRBJ1-3; d_call: .; v_call: TRBV13; cdr3_aa: CASSPGVSGNTIYF; cdr3_nt: TGTGCCAGCAGTCCAGGGGTCTCTGGAAACACCATATATTTT
clone_size: .; j_call: TRBJ2-1; d_call: TRBD2; v_call: TRBV5-5; cdr3_aa: CASSLRPGTSGGNEQFF; cdr3_nt: TGTGCCAGCAGCTTACGACCCGGGACTAGCGGCGGTAATGAGCAGTTCTTC
clone_size: .; j_call: TRBJ2-7; d_call: .; v_call: TRBV9; cdr3_aa: CASSVEGDFSYEQYF; cdr3_nt: TGTGCCAGCAGCGTAGAGGGGGACTTCTCCTACGAGCAGTACTTC
clone_size: .; j_call: TRBJ2-2; d_call: .; v_call: TRBV6-5; cdr3_aa: CAGGTANTGELFF; cdr3_nt: TGTGCCGGCGGGACGGCGAACACCGGGGAGCTGTTTTTT
clone_size: .; j_call: TRBJ2-3; d_call: TRBD2; v_call: TRBV7-2; cdr3_aa: CASSLAVAGGVTDTQYF; cdr3_nt: TGTGCCAGCAGCCTGGCGGTAGCGGGTGGTGTAACAGATACGCAGTATTTT
clone_size: .; j_call: TRBJ2-1; d_call: .; v_call: TRBV5-6; cdr3_aa: CASSLGTPNEQFF; cdr3_nt: TGTGCCAGCAGCTTGGGTACTCCCAATGAGCAGTTCTTC
clone_size: .; j_call: TRBJ2-3; d_call: .; v_call: TRBV9; cdr3_aa: CASSVDGSTDTQYF; cdr3_nt: TGTGCCAGCAGCGTAGACGGGAGCACAGATACGCAGTATTTT
clone_size: .; j_call: TRBJ2-5; d_call: TRBD1; v_call: TRBV5-8; cdr3_aa: CASSPGQGRETQYF; cdr3_nt: TGTGCCAGCAGCCCCGGACAGGGGAGGGAGACCCAGTACTTC
clone_size: .; j_call: TRBJ1-3; d_call: .; v_call: TRBV23-1; cdr3_aa: CASSQRPIENSGNTIYF; cdr3_nt: TGCGCCAGCAGTCAACGCCCCATTGAAAACTCTGGAAACACCATATATTTT